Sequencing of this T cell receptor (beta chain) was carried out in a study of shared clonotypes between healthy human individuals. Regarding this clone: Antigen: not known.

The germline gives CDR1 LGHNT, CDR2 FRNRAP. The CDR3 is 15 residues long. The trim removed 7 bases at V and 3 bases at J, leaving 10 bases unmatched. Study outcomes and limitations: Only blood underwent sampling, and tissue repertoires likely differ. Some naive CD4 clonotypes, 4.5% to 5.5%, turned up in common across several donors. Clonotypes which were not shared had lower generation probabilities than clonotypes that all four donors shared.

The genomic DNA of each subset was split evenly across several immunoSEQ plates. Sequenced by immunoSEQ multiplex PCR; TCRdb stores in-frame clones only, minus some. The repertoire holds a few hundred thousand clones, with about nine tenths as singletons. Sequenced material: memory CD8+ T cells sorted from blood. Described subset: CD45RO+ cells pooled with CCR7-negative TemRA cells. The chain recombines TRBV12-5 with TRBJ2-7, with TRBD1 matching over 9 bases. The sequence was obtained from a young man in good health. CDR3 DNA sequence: TGTGCTAGTGCCCCCCTCCGGGACAGGGTCTACGAGCAGTACTTC. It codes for CASAPLRDRVYEQYF.